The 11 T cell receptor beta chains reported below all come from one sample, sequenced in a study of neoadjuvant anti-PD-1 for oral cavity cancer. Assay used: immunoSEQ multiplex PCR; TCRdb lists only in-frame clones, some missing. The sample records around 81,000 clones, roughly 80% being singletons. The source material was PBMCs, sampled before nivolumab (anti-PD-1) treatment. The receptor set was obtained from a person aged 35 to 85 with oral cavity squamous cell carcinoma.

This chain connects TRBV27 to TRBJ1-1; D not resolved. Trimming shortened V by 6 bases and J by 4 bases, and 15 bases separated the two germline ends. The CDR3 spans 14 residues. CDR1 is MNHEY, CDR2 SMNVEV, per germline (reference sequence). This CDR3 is CASRLGGDGTEAFF. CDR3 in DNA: TGTGCCAGCAGACTGGGCGGGGATGGCACTGAAGCTTTCTTT.

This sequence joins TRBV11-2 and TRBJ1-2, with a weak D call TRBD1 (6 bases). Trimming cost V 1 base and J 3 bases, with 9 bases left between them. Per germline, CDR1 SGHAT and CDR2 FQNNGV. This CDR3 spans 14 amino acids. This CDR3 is CASSLARGDYGYTF. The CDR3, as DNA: TGTGCCAGCAGCTTAGCAAGGGGGGACTATGGCTACACCTTC.

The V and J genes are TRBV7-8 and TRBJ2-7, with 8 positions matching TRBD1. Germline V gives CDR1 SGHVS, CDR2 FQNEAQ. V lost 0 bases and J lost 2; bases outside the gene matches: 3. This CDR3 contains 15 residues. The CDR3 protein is CASSLASGGPYEQYF. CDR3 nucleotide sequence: TGTGCCAGCAGCTTAGCATCAGGGGGCCCCTACGAGCAGTACTTC.

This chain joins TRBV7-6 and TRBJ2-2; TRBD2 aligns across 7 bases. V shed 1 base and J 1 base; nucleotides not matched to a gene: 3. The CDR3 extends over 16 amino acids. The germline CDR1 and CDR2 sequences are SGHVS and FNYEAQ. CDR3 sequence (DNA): TGTGCCAGCAGCTTAGGGCTAGCGGTGAACACCGGGGAGCTGTTTTTT. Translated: CASSLGLAVNTGELFF.

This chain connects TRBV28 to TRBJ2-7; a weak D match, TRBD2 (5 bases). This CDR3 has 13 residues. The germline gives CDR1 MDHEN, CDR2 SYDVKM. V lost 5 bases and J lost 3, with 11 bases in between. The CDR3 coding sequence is TGTGCCAGCAGTCGCGGTCGGGGCTACGAGCAGTACTTC. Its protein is CASSRGRGYEQYF.

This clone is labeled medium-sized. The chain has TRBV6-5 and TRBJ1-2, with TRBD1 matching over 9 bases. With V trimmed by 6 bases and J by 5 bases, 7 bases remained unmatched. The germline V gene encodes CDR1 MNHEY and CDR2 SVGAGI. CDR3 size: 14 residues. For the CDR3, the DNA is TGTGCCAGCAGCCTTAGGACAGGGGATTATGGCTACACCTTC. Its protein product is CASSLRTGDYGYTF.

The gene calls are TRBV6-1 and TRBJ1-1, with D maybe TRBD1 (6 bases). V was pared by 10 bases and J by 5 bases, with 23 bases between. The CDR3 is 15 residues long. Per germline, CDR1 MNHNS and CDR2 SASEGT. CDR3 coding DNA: TGTGCCACCCTCGGACAGATCGTGGTAGGGACTGAAGCTTTCTTT. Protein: CATLGQIVVGTEAFF.

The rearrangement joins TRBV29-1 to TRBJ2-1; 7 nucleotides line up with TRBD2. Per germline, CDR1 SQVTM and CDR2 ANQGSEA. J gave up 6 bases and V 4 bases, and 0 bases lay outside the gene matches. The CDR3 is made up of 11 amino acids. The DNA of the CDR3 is TGCAGCGTTGGGACTAGCAATGAGCAGTTCTTC. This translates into CSVGTSNEQFF.

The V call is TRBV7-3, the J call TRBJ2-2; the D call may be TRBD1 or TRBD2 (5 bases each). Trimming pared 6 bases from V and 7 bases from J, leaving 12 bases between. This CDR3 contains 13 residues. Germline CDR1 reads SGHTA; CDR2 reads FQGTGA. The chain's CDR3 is CASSPRGGGELFF. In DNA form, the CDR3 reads TGTGCCAGCAGTCCACGGGGCGGCGGGGAGCTGTTTTTT.

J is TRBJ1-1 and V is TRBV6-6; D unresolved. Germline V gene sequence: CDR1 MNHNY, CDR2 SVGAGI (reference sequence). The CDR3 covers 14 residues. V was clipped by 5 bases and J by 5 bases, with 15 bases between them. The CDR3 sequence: CASSVSGPMTEAFF. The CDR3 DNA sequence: TGTGCCAGCAGTGTCAGTGGGCCGATGACTGAAGCTTTCTTT.

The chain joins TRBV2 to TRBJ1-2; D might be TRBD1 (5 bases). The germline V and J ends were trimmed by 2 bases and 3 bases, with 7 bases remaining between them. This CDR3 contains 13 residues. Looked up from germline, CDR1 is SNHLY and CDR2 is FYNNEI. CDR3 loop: CASSETGDYGYTF. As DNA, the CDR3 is TGTGCCAGCAGTGAAACGGGGGACTATGGCTACACCTTC. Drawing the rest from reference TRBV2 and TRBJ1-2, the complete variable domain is EPEVTQTPSHQVTQMGQEVILRCVPISNHLYFYWYRQILGQKVEFLVSFYNNEISEKSEIFDDQFSVERPDGSNFTLKIRSTKLEDSAMYFCASSETGDYGYTFGSGTRLTVV.